The rows below give T cell receptor beta chains drawn from one sample of a study of tumor and adjacent non-tumor tissue in lung cancer. One entry per CDR3 protein, called by TCRdb with MiXCR from the multiplex PCR reads. The data contain almost 75,000 distinct CDR3 sequences, 65% to 75% of them singletons. Sequenced: distant non-tumor lung tissue. The receptor set was obtained from a woman between 45 and 60 years old with non-small cell lung cancer. The CDR3 runs from the conserved cysteine through the conserved F or W. A D gene is named only where the DNA matches it firmly. Size is stated for part of the rows, as once, few or many counts, or as a class when the clone is expanded.

TGTGCCAGCAGCCTCTCTCTGGGGTTCACAGATACGCAGTATTTT,CASSLSLGFTDTQYF,-,TRBV11-1,-,TRBJ2-3
TGCACCAGCAGTGAGTTCTCCAGCGGTAGCGTCGACATCGGGGAGCTGTTTTTT,CTSSEFSSGSVDIGELFF,-,TRBV10-1,-,TRBJ2-2
TGCAGTGCTAGAGAGGCAGGGAAAGAGACCCAGTACTTC,CSAREAGKETQYF,many,TRBV20-1,-,TRBJ2-5
TGTGCCACTTCGAGCGGGAATTACAATGAGCAGTTGTTC,CATSSGNYNEQLF,-,TRBV6-2/TRBV6-3,TRBD2,TRBJ2-1
TGTGCCAGCAGCTTACTTGGGGGCACCTCTGGAAACACCATATATTTT,CASSLLGGTSGNTIYF,-,TRBV7-9,-,TRBJ1-3
TGTGCAAGCAGCTCGATGGGGTCGACAGGAGACGAGCAGTACTTC,CASSSMGSTGDEQYF,-,TRBV11-1,-,TRBJ2-7
TGTGCCAGCAGTTCCACTAGCGGGAGGGCCTGGAGGACCGGGGAGCTGTTTTTT,CASSSTSGRAWRTGELFF,many,TRBV28,TRBD2,TRBJ2-2
TGTGCCAGCAGCTTAGATACCGGGGAGGGCACTGAAGCTTTCTTT,CASSLDTGEGTEAFF,large,TRBV11-1,-,TRBJ1-1
TGTGCCAGCATACGACAGGGGACAGATACGCAGTATTTT,CASIRQGTDTQYF,-,TRBV12-3/TRBV12-4,TRBD1,TRBJ2-3
TGCAGCGCTGAAGATCCGGTCCGATATGGCTACACCTTC,CSAEDPVRYGYTF,-,TRBV29-1,-,TRBJ1-2
TGTGCCAGCAGGTTACGGTTTTTGACCCAGTACTTC,CASRLRFLTQYF,once,TRBV7-8,-,TRBJ2-5
TGCAGTGCTTCATACACAGGAGGAGTCAATCAGCCCCAGCATTTT,CSASYTGGVNQPQHF,few,TRBV20-1,-,TRBJ1-5
TGCAGTGCTCCGAAGATTAGCGGGAGGGAAAGCTCCTACAATGAGCAGTTCTTC,CSAPKISGRESSYNEQFF,many,TRBV20-1,TRBD2,TRBJ2-1
TGCAGTGCTATAGACAGCTCCTATAATTCACCCCTCCACTTT,CSAIDSSYNSPLHF,many,TRBV20-1,-,TRBJ1-6
TGTGCCAGCAGCCCGGGAGGGATAGATACGCAGTATTTT,CASSPGGIDTQYF,-,TRBV7-6,TRBD2,TRBJ2-3
TGTGCCAGCAGTTTGTGGGGTTCACCCCTCCGCTTT,CASSLWGSPLRF,-,TRBV28,-,TRBJ1-6
TGTGCCAGCAGCTTAATTCCGGGACAGGATCTTTTTTTT,CASSLIPGQDLFF,many,TRBV5-6,TRBD1,TRBJ1-4
TGCAGTGCCACGGACAGGGGAGGTTCCGATGAGCAGTTCTTC,CSATDRGGSDEQFF,once,TRBV20-1,TRBD1,TRBJ2-1
TGCAGCGTGGAGACAGTCTCAGAATGGAATGAGCAGTTCTTC,CSVETVSEWNEQFF,many,TRBV29-1,-,TRBJ2-1
TGTGCCGTAAGCGTAGGAGGGGTGGATCGCACAGATACGCAGTATTTT,CAVSVGGVDRTDTQYF,many,TRBV10-3,-,TRBJ2-3
TGCACCAGCAGCTTGGGGAGTTTCTCCTACGATGAGCAGTTCTTC,CTSSLGSFSYDEQFF,-,TRBV5-1,-,TRBJ2-1
TGTGCCAGCAGCCCCGTGGGGACTAGCAATGAGCAGTTCTTC,CASSPVGTSNEQFF,-,TRBV7-2,TRBD2,TRBJ2-1
TGTGCCGGCAGCTTAGCGGGCCGGGGCAATCAGCCCCAGCGTTTT,CAGSLAGRGNQPQRF,-,TRBV11-2,-,TRBJ1-5
TGCAGTGCTGGAGATCGTTATTTGGGAACTAGCGGGAGTGTTCACGATGAGCAGTTCTTC,CSAGDRYLGTSGSVHDEQFF,-,TRBV20-1,TRBD2,TRBJ2-1
TGTGCCAGCAGTTACGAGACAGGCCCCTACGAGCAGTACTTC,CASSYETGPYEQYF,many,TRBV6-1,-,TRBJ2-7
TGTGCCAGCAGCTCGATAGGGCCGACAAGGTACGAGCAGTACTTC,CASSSIGPTRYEQYF,-,TRBV11-1,-,TRBJ2-7
TGTGCCAGCACACGTGTAGGACAGGCAGACACTGAAGCTTTCTTT,CASTRVGQADTEAFF,-,TRBV6-6,TRBD1,TRBJ1-1
TGCAGCGTTGAACCGGGCCAAGAAAACATTCAGTACTTC,CSVEPGQENIQYF,many,TRBV29-1,-,TRBJ2-4
TGTGCCAGTGCCGGGACTAGGGAACCCTACGAGCAGTACTTC,CASAGTREPYEQYF,few,TRBV19,TRBD2,TRBJ2-7
TGTGCCATCTCCCCAAGGGAGGCAGGGAGCTGGGGCACCGGGGAGCTGTTTTTT,CAISPREAGSWGTGELFF,many,TRBV10-3,-,TRBJ2-2
TGTGCCAGCAGCTACGTCGGCGGGAGCAATGAGCAGTTCTTC,CASSYVGGSNEQFF,-,TRBV6-2/TRBV6-3,TRBD2,TRBJ2-1
TGTGCCAGCAACCTACCAGATTTGGGGGCCAACGTCCTGACTTTC,CASNLPDLGANVLTF,many,TRBV6-6,-,TRBJ2-6
TGTGCCACAAGACACCTGAACACTGAAGCTTTCTTT,CATRHLNTEAFF,few,TRBV15,-,TRBJ1-1
TGCAGCGTTGGAAGGCATGGGGGAGTGGATGGCTACACCTTC,CSVGRHGGVDGYTF,-,TRBV29-1,-,TRBJ1-2
TGTGCCAGCAGCCCGGGACCAGGAAACACCATATATTTT,CASSPGPGNTIYF,many,TRBV12-3/TRBV12-4,-,TRBJ1-3
TGTGCCAGCATCTTACCTCCACTGTATGCGCAGTTCTTC,CASILPPLYAQFF,-,TRBV11-1,-,TRBJ2-1
TGCAGTGCCCGGGAGCTTGGCATAGATACGCAGTATTTT,CSARELGIDTQYF,-,TRBV20-1,-,TRBJ2-3
TGTGCCAGCAGTTTATACCGCTATGTCTACACCTTT,CASSLYRYVYTF,-,TRBV28,-,TRBJ1-2
TGTGTCAGCAGCTTAGATCGGAACCAGCCCCAGTATTTT,CVSSLDRNQPQYF,-,TRBV11-2,-,TRBJ2-3
TGTGCCAGCAGCCCGCAACAGGGGGGAGAGCAGTACTTC,CASSPQQGGEQYF,few,TRBV7-6,TRBD1,TRBJ2-7
TGTGCCAGCAGCTTAGCGATGGGGACAGATACTCAGTATTTT,CASSLAMGTDTQYF,-,TRBV11-1,TRBD1,TRBJ2-3